This entry lists 13 T cell receptor beta chains sequenced from one sample in a study of cytomegalovirus exposure and HLA in healthy donors. The PCR contained 60 Vbeta and 13 Jbeta primers. Generated by immunoSEQ multiplex PCR, the TCRdb table keeps only in-frame clones and is missing some. The sample shows about 200,000 clones, and about 1% sits with its ten largest clones. The sequenced material came from PBMCs. The receptors here all came from a girl aged 2 to 10 in good health and CMV-seropositive.

Details on this clone: The conserved phenylalanine or tryptophan is not found at the CDR3 terminus, so this likely reflects a read error. The chain recombines TRBV30 with TRBJ1-5; 12 nucleotides agree with TRBD1. The CDR3 loop spans 19 amino acids. The ends lost 1 base at V and 6 bases at J; junction bases unmatched: 16. Germline loops: CDR1 GTSNPN, CDR2 SVGIG (reference sequence). The CDR3 nucleotides are TGTGCCTGGAGTGATCAATGGGACAGGGGGCAAACCCCATGTCAGCCCCAGCATTCT. Translated: CAWSDQWDRGQTPCQPQHS.

This chain connects TRBV19 to TRBJ2-1, with D possibly TRBD1 on 6 matching bases. The V gene lost 3 bases and the J gene lost 7 bases, with 10 bases spanning the gap. The CDR3 length is 13 residues. From germline, CDR1 is LNHDA and CDR2 SQIVND (reference sequence). The CDR3 DNA reads as TGTGCCAGTAGTATGACAGGTGAAAATGAGCAGTTCTTC. Protein sequence: CASSMTGENEQFF.

The chain employs TRBV7-9 and TRBJ2-1, with a tentative D call TRBD2 (6 bases). Trimming left V 5 bases short and J 4 bases short, with 18 bases between. The CDR3 consists of 16 residues. The V gene's germline CDR1 is SEHNR and CDR2 FQNEAQ (reference sequence). The CDR3 reads CASSPSGGPPYNEQFF. CDR3 nucleotides: TGTGCCAGCAGCCCGTCCGGAGGGCCCCCATACAATGAGCAGTTCTTC. Variable domain in full (rest from reference TRBV7-9 and TRBJ2-1): DTGVSQNPRHKITKRGQNVTFRCDPISEHNRLYWYRQTLGQGPEFLTYFQNEAQLEKSRLLSDRFSAERPKGSFSTLEIQRTEQGDSAMYLCASSPSGGPPYNEQFFGPGTRLTVL.

The V call is TRBV5-6, the J call TRBJ2-1; 9 nucleotides line up with TRBD2. V lost 0 bases and J lost 3; bases outside the gene matches: 4. The CDR3 covers 16 residues. Germline V gene sequence: CDR1 SGHDT, CDR2 YYEEEE. Here the CDR3 reads CASSLGDSGSYNEQFF. The CDR3 region has the DNA TGTGCCAGCAGCTTGGGTGATAGCGGGAGCTACAATGAGCAGTTCTTC.

The chain joins TRBV28 to TRBJ1-3; TRBD1 might be the D (6 bases). CDR3 length equals 16 residues. V lost 3 bases, J lost 0 bases, and 12 bases lay in between. CDR1 and CDR2 (germline): MDHEN, SYDVKM. This CDR3 is CASSFLVDSSGNTIYF. Written as DNA, the CDR3 is TGTGCCAGCAGTTTTTTAGTGGACAGCTCTGGAAACACCATATATTTT.

For this clone: The same CDR3 can be traced to other DNA sequences in this sample. This chain uses TRBV5-4 with TRBJ1-2; perhaps TRBD1 as D (6 bases). V was pared by 4 bases and J by 8 bases, with 18 bases between. The CDR3 sequence is 14 residues long. Germline V lookup: CDR1 SGHNT, CDR2 YYREEE (reference sequence). CDR3 DNA: TGTGCCAGCAGCGGACTGGGTGTGACAGGCGGCTACACCTTC. It is translated as CASSGLGVTGGYTF.

The chain combines TRBV6-5 with TRBJ1-5, with D possibly TRBD1 on 5 matching bases. Germline V gene lookup returns CDR1 MNHEY and CDR2 SVGAGI. The CDR3 contains 14 residues. Trimming took 2 bases from V and 7 from J, leaving 12 bases between them. In nucleotides, the CDR3 is TGTGCCAGCAGTTACCTGCAGGGCAGCCAGCCCCAGCATTTT. Protein: CASSYLQGSQPQHF.

The gene calls are TRBV7-6 and TRBJ1-1; D unresolved. From germline, CDR1 is SGHVS and CDR2 FNYEAQ. V gave up 0 bases and J gave up 1 base, with 9 bases separating them. This CDR3 spans 15 amino acids. Here the CDR3 reads CASSLAEAGNTEAFF. The CDR3 DNA reads TGTGCCAGCAGCTTAGCCGAGGCGGGGAACACTGAAGCTTTCTTT.

The chain combines TRBV28 with TRBJ2-2, with 8 bases lining up with TRBD2. This CDR3 spans 16 amino acids. The germline V gene encodes CDR1 MDHEN and CDR2 SYDVKM. Germline trimming cut 6 bases from V and 5 bases from J; bases unmatched to any gene: 11. The chain's CDR3 is CASRLTGTSITGELFF. The CDR3, as DNA: TGTGCCAGCAGATTAACCGGGACTAGTATAACCGGGGAGCTGTTTTTT.

The rearrangement links TRBV7-3 to TRBJ2-1; tentative D call: TRBD1 (5 bases). Trimming removed 2 bases at V and 4 bases at J, with 6 bases between. This CDR3 has 13 residues. Germline CDR1 SGHTA, CDR2 FQGTGA. CDR3 residues: CASSLDSYNEQFF. As DNA, the CDR3 is TGTGCCAGCAGCTTAGACAGTTACAATGAGCAGTTCTTC. Full variable domain (outside the CDR3, taken from reference TRBV7-3 and TRBJ2-1): GAGVSQTPSNKVTEKGKYVELRCDPISGHTALYWYRQSLGQGPEFLIYFQGTGAADDSGLPNDRFFAVRPEGSVSTLKIQRTERGDSAVYLCASSLDSYNEQFFGPGTRLTVL.

The rearrangement joins TRBV5-1 to TRBJ1-1; a weak D match, TRBD1 (5 bases). CDR1 is SGHRS, CDR2 YFSETQ, per germline. V was clipped by 0 bases and J by 2 bases, with 14 bases between them. The CDR3 spans 16 residues. CDR3 nucleotides: TGCGCCAGCAGCTTGGTTTCCCTGCAGGGAAACACTGAAGCTTTCTTT. Encoded protein: CASSLVSLQGNTEAFF.

This chain links TRBV5-5 with TRBJ1-1; weak D call: TRBD1 (5 bases). The V gene's germline CDR1 is SGHKS and CDR2 YYEKEE (reference sequence). With 3 bases removed from V and 4 bases from J, the gap between germline ends came to 16 bases. The CDR3 is made up of 15 amino acids. CDR3 DNA sequence: TGTGCCAGCAGCTCCCGTAGCATCGGGGGCACTGAAGCTTTCTTT. It codes for CASSSRSIGGTEAFF.

The rearrangement uses TRBV5-1 and TRBJ1-4, with D perhaps TRBD1 (5 bases). There are 14 residues in the CDR3. Germline CDR1 is SGHRS and CDR2 is YFSETQ. Trimming left V 4 bases short and J 5 bases short, with 12 bases between. CDR3 amino acids: CASSPDSTNEKLFF. CDR3 nucleotides: TGCGCCAGCAGCCCTGACAGCACCAATGAAAAACTGTTTTTT.